The following is a T cell receptor (beta chain) sequence with its context. Its specificity is not known. The data derive from a study of T cell responses to AZD1222 COVID-19 vaccine. On the study more broadly: Pooled samples include second doses given at about 4 or 12 weeks. Study-level results: Samples come after the peak T cell response, not at day 14.

Profiled with immunoSEQ multiplex PCR; TCRdb holds only in-frame clones, not every one. The table has roughly 140,000 clones, about nine tenths seen once. The CDR3 length is 14 residues. The germline V and J ends were trimmed by 6 bases and 4 bases, with 13 bases remaining between them. Germline V CDR1 and CDR2: KGHSH, LQKENI. The clonotype was recovered from an adult in good health. The sequences come from peripheral blood, collected on day 0 of AZD1222 vaccination. The chain combines TRBV18 with TRBJ1-5, with no clear D. Here the CDR3 reads CASSVVPANQPQHF. The CDR3 DNA sequence: TGTGCCAGCTCCGTAGTGCCAGCGAATCAGCCCCAGCATTTT. The full variable domain, rest sourced from reference TRBV18 and TRBJ1-5, is NAGVMQNPRHLVRRRGQEARLRCSPMKGHSHVYWYRQLPEEGLKFMVYLQKENIIDESGMPKERFSAEFPKEGPSILRIQQVVRGDSAAYFCASSVVPANQPQHFGDGTRLSIL.